One and the same sample provided the 25 T cell receptor beta chains below, sequenced in a study of sequential checkpoint blockade in melanoma (dated by TCRdb to the late 2010s). Library preparation was by the immunoSEQ multiplex PCR assay. TCRdb took this table from immuneACCESS and kept in-frame rearrangements with V and J called. Such tables lack part of the clones; where checked against another copy, unresolved V genes explain under half of the gap, and the rest is unexplained. Counted in this sample were 15,000 or so clones; over 60% of them appeared once. The biggest ten clones account for around 20% of the sample. In the paper's terms, the treatment or condition label means: randomized to nivolumab then ipilimumab (arm A) or the reverse (arm B). Sequenced here: CD8+ T cells sorted from blood (inferred from file names), sampled from a patient given nivolumab and ipilimumab in sequence. The receptors shown here come from a human donor with melanoma.

The chain links TRBV6-1 to TRBJ1-4; D remains ambiguous. Germline CDR1 reads MNHNS; CDR2 reads SASEGT. V lost 2 bases and J 6 bases, leaving 13 bases between the germline ends. The CDR3 extends over 15 amino acids. The CDR3 sequence: CASSESGSYDEKLFF. Here the CDR3 DNA reads TGTGCCAGCAGTGAAAGTGGGAGTTATGATGAAAAACTGTTTTTT.

The J gene is TRBJ2-1, the V gene TRBV5-6; a weak D match, TRBD1 (5 bases). This CDR3 spans 14 amino acids. Germline V gene sequence: CDR1 SGHDT, CDR2 YYEEEE. V was clipped by 1 base and J by 5 bases, with 10 bases between them. The CDR3 is CASSLFLGDNEQFF. As DNA, the CDR3 is TGTGCCAGCAGCTTGTTTCTAGGGGACAATGAGCAGTTCTTC.

J is TRBJ1-2 and V is TRBV7-3, with TRBD1 matching over 7 bases. V shed 6 bases, J shed 8 bases, and the junction held 6 bases outside the gene matches. The CDR3 has 12 amino acids. The germline V gene has CDR1 SGHTA and CDR2 FQGTGA. The CDR3 spells CASRGDSLGYTF. CDR3 nucleotides: TGTGCCAGCAGAGGGGACAGTCTGGGCTACACCTTC.

The table lists this clone with a count of one. The V call is TRBV4-1, the J call TRBJ1-2; no clear D. The CDR3 loop spans 16 amino acids. Germline CDR1 reads MGHRA; CDR2 reads YSYEKL. Trimming left V 1 base short and J 0 bases short, with 12 bases between. CDR3 DNA sequence: TGCGCCAGCAGCCAAGTTGGCGGGGATTCTAACTATGGCTACACCTTC. Translated: CASSQVGGDSNYGYTF.

The rearrangement uses TRBV10-3 and TRBJ2-3; 11 positions agree with TRBD2. The J segment lost 4 bases and the V segment lost 4 bases, leaving 7 bases of the junction unmatched. CDR3 length: 16 amino acids. CDR1 and CDR2 from the germline V gene are ENHRY and SYGVKD. The DNA of the CDR3 is TGTGCCATCAGTGGGTTTAGCGGGGGGGCCGCAGATACGCAGTATTTT. Protein: CAISGFSGGAADTQYF.

By share, this clone ranks as medium-sized. The genes are TRBV16 and TRBJ2-1; weak D call: TRBD2 (6 bases). The germline gives CDR1 KGHSY, CDR2 FQNENV. The CDR3 is 13 amino acids. With 4 bases removed from V and 10 bases from J, the gap between germline ends came to 14 bases. The CDR3 DNA follows: TGTGCCAGCAGCCCCGGGGGTAGTGGGGAGCAGTTCTTC. It specifies CASSPGGSGEQFF.

The gene calls are TRBV27 and TRBJ2-7; 9 nucleotides line up with TRBD1. The CDR3 is made up of 13 amino acids. The V segment lost 7 bases and the J segment 2 bases; nucleotides outside the gene matches: 3. Germline loops: CDR1 MNHEY, CDR2 SMNVEV (reference sequence). The CDR3 region is CASKGQGTYEQYV. The CDR3 DNA is TGTGCCAGCAAGGGACAGGGTACCTACGAGCAGTACGTC.

There are a few counts of this clone. The chain couples TRBV7-9 to TRBJ1-4; 8 bases align to TRBD1. Germline-derived CDR1 and CDR2 are SEHNR and FQNEAQ (reference sequence). After removal of 5 bases from V and 5 bases from J, the junction contained 10 bases not matched to a gene. This CDR3 is built from 16 residues. The CDR3 reads CASSTMDRAGNEKLFF. The CDR3 DNA reads as TGTGCCAGCAGCACCATGGACAGGGCGGGAAATGAAAAACTGTTTTTT.

This chain joins TRBV27 and TRBJ2-3; D is possibly TRBD2 (5 bases). CDR1 and CDR2 from the germline V gene are MNHEY and SMNVEV (reference sequence). The V and J ends lost 7 bases and 2 bases respectively, with 13 bases between them. The CDR3 spans 14 residues. The CDR3 region has the DNA TGTGCCAGCACTTATCGGGGAAACACAGATACGCAGTATTTT. Amino acid sequence: CASTYRGNTDTQYF.

The chain joins TRBV29-1 to TRBJ2-5; maybe TRBD1 (6 bases). The V end was cut by 4 bases, the J end by 0 bases, with 15 bases between. CDR3 size: 15 residues. CDR1 and CDR2 (germline): SQVTM, ANQGSEA. Here the CDR3 DNA reads TGCAGCGTTGCCGGGACACCCTCCTACCAAGAGACCCAGTACTTC. Protein: CSVAGTPSYQETQYF.

The V and J genes are TRBV28 and TRBJ2-5, with 7 bases that match TRBD1. J lost 2 bases, V lost 4 bases, and 4 bases had no gene match. CDR3 size: 14 residues. From germline, CDR1 is MDHEN and CDR2 SYDVKM. CDR3 sequence: CASSYRDRQETQYF. The CDR3 coding sequence is TGTGCCAGCAGTTACAGGGACAGACAAGAGACCCAGTACTTC.

This clone was counted only a few times. The chain is built from TRBV7-9 and TRBJ1-1, with TRBD1 matching 9 bases. The trim removed 5 bases at V and 3 bases at J, leaving 4 bases unmatched. Germline lookup yields CDR1 SEHNR and CDR2 FQNEAQ (reference sequence). This CDR3 spans 14 amino acids. Here the CDR3 reads CASSRQGGDTEAFF. The DNA for the CDR3 is TGTGCCAGCAGCCGACAGGGGGGGGACACTGAAGCTTTCTTT.

A remark on this clone: Its ends do not fully match the called genes, so a read error is possible. The rearrangement uses TRBV7-9 and TRBJ2-1; no clear D. The length of the CDR3 is 11 residues. CDR1 is SEHNR, CDR2 FQNEAQ, per germline (reference sequence). CDR3 sequence: CASSPYNEQFF. CDR3 nucleotides: TGTGCCAGCAGCCCCTATAATGAGCAGTTCTTC.

This clone came up a few times. This chain connects TRBV6-1 to TRBJ2-7; unclear D gene. The CDR3 covers 14 residues. V was trimmed by 2 bases and J by 4 bases, leaving 12 bases between them. The germline V gene encodes CDR1 MNHNS and CDR2 SASEGT. The CDR3 region is CASSETGSGYEQYV. CDR3 bases: TGTGCCAGCAGTGAAACCGGGTCCGGTTACGAGCAGTACGTC.

The chain links TRBV7-8 to TRBJ2-3; D possibly corresponds to TRBD1 (6 bases). This CDR3 is 14 amino acids long. Germline loops: CDR1 SGHVS, CDR2 FQNEAQ. With 2 bases removed from V and 4 bases from J, the gap between germline ends came to 10 bases. For the CDR3, the DNA is TGTGCCAGCAGCTTAAGCCCAGGGGCAGATACGCAGTATTTT. Residues: CASSLSPGADTQYF.

This clone was seen a few times. The chain joins TRBV19 to TRBJ2-1, with D possibly TRBD1 on 6 matching bases. Between the trimmed V and J ends, which lost 1 base and 4 bases, there was a span of 11 bases. Germline lookup yields CDR1 LNHDA and CDR2 SQIVND (reference sequence). The CDR3 is 15 amino acids. As DNA, the CDR3 is TGTGCCAGTAGTATAGCAATTGACAGGTACAATGAGCAGTTCTTC. Residues: CASSIAIDRYNEQFF.

The chain employs TRBV6-6 and TRBJ2-1; the D gene is possibly TRBD2 (6 bases). V was cut by 4 bases and J by 6 bases, with 19 bases left in between. The CDR3 runs 16 residues. Germline assignment: CDR1 MNHNY and CDR2 SVGAGI (reference sequence). The CDR3 bases are TGTGCCAGCAGTTCCCCGGACGCCCGGCGGGGCAATGAGCAGTTCTTC. This sequence encodes CASSSPDARRGNEQFF.

A few counts support this clone. This rearrangement joins TRBV5-1 to TRBJ2-7, with 12 bases identical to TRBD1. V trimming: 8 bases; J trimming: 2 bases; junction bases outside the gene matches: 14. From germline, CDR1 is SGHRS and CDR2 YFSETQ. This CDR3 has 17 residues. Here the CDR3 DNA reads TGCGCCAGAGTCCCCGGGACAGGGGGCGGGAGGGCCTACGAGCAGTACTTC. Protein: CARVPGTGGGRAYEQYF.

The chain is built from TRBV4-2 and TRBJ1-1; 10 bases align to TRBD1. The trim removed 4 bases at V and 7 bases at J, leaving 9 bases unmatched. Per the germline V gene, CDR1 is LGHNA and CDR2 is YNFKEQ. The CDR3 consists of 15 residues. CDR3 amino acids: CASSRGGTGVGEAFF. The CDR3 nucleotides read TGTGCCAGCAGCCGAGGTGGGACAGGGGTAGGTGAAGCTTTCTTT.

This clone has more than one count but fewer than ten. V and J are TRBV6-8 and TRBJ2-7, with D hard to call. The CDR3 runs 12 residues. Germline V CDR1 and CDR2: MNHGY, SAAAGT. V was clipped by 2 bases and J by 7 bases, with 9 bases between them. CDR3 region: CASSYPPQEQYF. CDR3 coding DNA: TGTGCCAGCAGTTACCCCCCTCAGGAGCAGTACTTC.

This clone has only a few counts. The genes are TRBV7-2 and TRBJ1-2; D ambiguous. The CDR3 runs to 13 residues. Germline CDR1 and CDR2: SGHTA and FQGNSA. V was cut by 0 bases and J by 8 bases, with 10 bases left in between. The CDR3 region is CASSLALAQGYTF. The DNA of the CDR3 is TGTGCCAGCAGCTTAGCTTTGGCCCAGGGCTACACCTTC.

This clone was picked up a small number of times. The chain recombines TRBV6-5 with TRBJ1-1, with D uncertain. Germline V CDR1 and CDR2: MNHEY, SVGAGI. Trimming removed 5 bases at V and 10 bases at J, with 17 bases between. The CDR3 has 13 amino acids. DNA for the CDR3: TGTGCCAGCAGTGAATATCGGGTACGGGTAGCTTTCTTT. Translation gives CASSEYRVRVAFF.

The rearrangement links TRBV6-5 to TRBJ2-1, with 8 bases identical to TRBD1. J lost 5 bases, V lost 4 bases, and 4 bases had no gene match. The CDR3 is made up of 14 amino acids. The germline V gene encodes CDR1 MNHEY and CDR2 SVGAGI. Here the CDR3 DNA reads TGTGCCAGCAGTTGGACAGGGAATGACAATGAGCAGTTCTTC. It translates to CASSWTGNDNEQFF.

The chain is built from TRBV9 and TRBJ1-3, with D tentatively TRBD1 (5 bases). Trimming left V 2 bases short and J 1 base short, with 10 bases between. Germline lookup yields CDR1 SGDLS and CDR2 YYNGEE. This CDR3 region has 15 residues. DNA of the CDR3: TGTGCCAGCAGCGTGTACGGGGGTTCTGGAAACACCATATATTTT. Protein product: CASSVYGGSGNTIYF.

The V and J genes are TRBV27 and TRBJ1-5; possibly TRBD1 for D (6 bases). In germline, CDR1 is MNHEY, CDR2 SMNVEV (reference sequence). Trimming removed 3 bases from V and 7 bases from J, with 13 bases in between. The CDR3 spans 14 residues. The CDR3 here is CASSFSGVGQPQHF. The DNA of the CDR3 is TGTGCCAGCAGTTTCTCAGGGGTTGGGCAGCCCCAGCATTTT.